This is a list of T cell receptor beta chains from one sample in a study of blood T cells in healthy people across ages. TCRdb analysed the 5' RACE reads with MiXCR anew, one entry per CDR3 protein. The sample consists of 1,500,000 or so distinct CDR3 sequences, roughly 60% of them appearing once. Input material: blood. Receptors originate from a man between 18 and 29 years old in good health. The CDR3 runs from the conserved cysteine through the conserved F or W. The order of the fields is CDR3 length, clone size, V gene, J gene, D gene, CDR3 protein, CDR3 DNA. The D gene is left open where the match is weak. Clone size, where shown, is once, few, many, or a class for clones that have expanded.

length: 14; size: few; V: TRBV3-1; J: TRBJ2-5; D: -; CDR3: CASSQDFGTETQYF; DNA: TGTGCCAGCAGCCAAGATTTCGGCACGGAGACCCAGTACTTC
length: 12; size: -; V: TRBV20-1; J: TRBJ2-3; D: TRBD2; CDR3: CSALTSADTQYF; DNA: TGCAGTGCTCTGACTAGCGCAGATACGCAGTATTTT
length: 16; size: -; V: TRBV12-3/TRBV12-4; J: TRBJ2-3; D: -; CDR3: CASSLDDTGFTDTQYF; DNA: TGTGCCAGCAGTTTAGACGATACGGGATTCACAGATACGCAGTATTTT
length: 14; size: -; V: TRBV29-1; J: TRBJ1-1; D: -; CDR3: CSVVRLSARTEAFF; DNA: TGCAGCGTTGTGAGGCTTTCTGCGCGCACTGAAGCTTTCTTT
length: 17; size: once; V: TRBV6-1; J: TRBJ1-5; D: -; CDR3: CASSEDERQYSNQPQHF; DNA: TGTGCCAGCAGTGAAGATGAGCGGCAGTATAGCAATCAGCCCCAGCATTTT
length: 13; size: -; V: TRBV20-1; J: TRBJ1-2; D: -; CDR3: CSAPPQTYYGYTF; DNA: TGCAGTGCGCCCCCCCAAACTTACTATGGCTACACCTTC
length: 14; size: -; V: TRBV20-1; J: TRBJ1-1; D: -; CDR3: CSANRGAFNTEAFF; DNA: TGCAGTGCCAATAGAGGGGCATTCAACACTGAAGCTTTCTTT
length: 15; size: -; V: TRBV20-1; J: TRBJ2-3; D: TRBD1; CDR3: CSARDTGEPTDTQYF; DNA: TGCAGTGCTAGGGACACAGGGGAACCCACAGATACGCAGTATTTT
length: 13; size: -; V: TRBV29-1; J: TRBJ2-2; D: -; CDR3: CSDAHANTGELFF; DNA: TGCAGCGACGCACATGCGAACACCGGGGAGCTGTTTTTT
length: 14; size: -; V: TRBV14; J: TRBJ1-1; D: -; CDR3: CASSPFWGNTEAFF; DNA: TGTGCCAGCAGCCCGTTTTGGGGTAACACTGAAGCTTTCTTT
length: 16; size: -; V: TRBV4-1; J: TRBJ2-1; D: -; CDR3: CASSLQVGGAYVEQFF; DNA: TGCGCCAGCAGCCTTCAGGTGGGGGGGGCCTATGTTGAGCAGTTCTTC
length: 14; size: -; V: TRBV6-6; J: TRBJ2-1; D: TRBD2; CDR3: CASNPGLEVGEQFF; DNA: TGTGCCAGCAATCCGGGACTAGAGGTGGGGGAGCAGTTCTTC
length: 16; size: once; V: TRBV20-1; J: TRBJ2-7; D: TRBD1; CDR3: CSASGGVGDSTYEQYF; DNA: TGCAGTGCTAGTGGGGGCGTAGGGGACAGCACCTACGAGCAGTACTTC
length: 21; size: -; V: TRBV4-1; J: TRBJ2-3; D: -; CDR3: CASSQDAGLTDAAGGPDTQYF; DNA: TGCGCCAGCAGCCAAGATGCGGGGCTTACGGACGCCGCTGGGGGTCCAGATACGCAGTATTTT
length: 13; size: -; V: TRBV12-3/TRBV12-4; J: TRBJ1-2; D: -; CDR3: CASRPREGSGYTF; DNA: TGTGCCAGCAGGCCAAGGGAGGGGAGTGGCTACACCTTC
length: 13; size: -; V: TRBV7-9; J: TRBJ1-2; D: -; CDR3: CASSSSTNYGYTF; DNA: TGTGCCAGCAGCTCTTCTACTAACTATGGCTACACCTTC
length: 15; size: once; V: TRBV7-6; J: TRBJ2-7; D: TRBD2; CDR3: CASSLYAGGYNEQYF; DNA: TGTGCCAGCAGCTTATATGCGGGGGGTTACAATGAGCAGTACTTC
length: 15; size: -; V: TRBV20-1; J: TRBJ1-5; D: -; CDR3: CSALSPRQRGQPQHF; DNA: TGCAGTGCTTTAAGTCCGAGACAGAGGGGTCAGCCCCAGCATTTT
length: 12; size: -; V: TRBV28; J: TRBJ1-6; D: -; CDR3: CASSLTGSGVHF; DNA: TGTGCCAGCAGTCTGACGGGCTCAGGAGTCCACTTT
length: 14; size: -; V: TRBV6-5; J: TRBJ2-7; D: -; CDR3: CASSYSNPGYEQYF; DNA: TGTGCCAGCAGTTACTCGAACCCGGGGTACGAGCAGTACTTC